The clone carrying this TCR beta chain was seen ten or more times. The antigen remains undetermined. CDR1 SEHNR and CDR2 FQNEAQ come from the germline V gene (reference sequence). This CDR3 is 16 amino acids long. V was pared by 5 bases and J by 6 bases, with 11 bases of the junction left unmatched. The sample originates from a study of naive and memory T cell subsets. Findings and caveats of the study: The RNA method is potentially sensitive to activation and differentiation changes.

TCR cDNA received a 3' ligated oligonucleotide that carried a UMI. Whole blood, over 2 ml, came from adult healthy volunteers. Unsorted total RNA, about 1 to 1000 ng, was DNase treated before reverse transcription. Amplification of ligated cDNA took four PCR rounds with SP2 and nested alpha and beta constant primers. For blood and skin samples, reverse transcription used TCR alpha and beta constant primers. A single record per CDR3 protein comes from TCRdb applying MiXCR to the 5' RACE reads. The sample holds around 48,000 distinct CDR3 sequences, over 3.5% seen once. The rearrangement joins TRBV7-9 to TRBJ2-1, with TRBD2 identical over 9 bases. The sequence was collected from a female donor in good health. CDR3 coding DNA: TGTGCCAGCAGCCCGCTGGGAGCGGGAGGCGTCAATGAGCAGTTCTTC. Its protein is CASSPLGAGGVNEQFF.